This is a list of T cell receptor beta chains from one sample in a study of T cell responses to AZD1222 COVID-19 vaccine. Assay used: immunoSEQ multiplex PCR; TCRdb lists only in-frame clones, some missing. This sample has under 45,000 clones; approximately 91% occur once, and the top ten carry about 7%. The material sequenced was peripheral blood, taken on day 0 of AZD1222 vaccination. The source of these receptors is an adult in good health. CDR3s include the opening cysteine and the closing phenylalanine or tryptophan. A D gene is named only where the DNA matches it firmly. Only part of the rows carry a size: once, few, many, or a class if the clone is expanded.

D gene | J gene | V gene | clone size | CDR3 length | CDR3 DNA | CDR3 protein
NA | TRBJ1-5 | TRBV19 | NA | 15 | TGTGCCAGTATCGGGCCAGACTATAGCAATCAGCCCCAGCATTTT | CASIGPDYSNQPQHF
TRBD2 | TRBJ2-7 | TRBV4-1 | few | 14 | TGCGCCAGCTCACCGGGACTAGCTCCTCCCGAGCAGTACTTC | CASSPGLAPPEQYF
TRBD2 | TRBJ2-3 | TRBV7-6 | NA | 16 | TGTGCCAGCAGCCCCGGGGGGGGGCGCCGGACAGATACGCAGTATTTT | CASSPGGGRRTDTQYF
NA | TRBJ1-2 | TRBV5-5 | NA | 14 | TGTGCCAGCAGCTTCGGGGCGCCTAACTATGGCTACACCTTC | CASSFGAPNYGYTF
NA | TRBJ2-4 | TRBV5-1 | NA | 15 | TGCGCCAGCAGCTTGTATGGCGTAGCCAAAAACATTCAGTACTTC | CASSLYGVAKNIQYF
NA | TRBJ2-7 | TRBV4-1 | NA | 16 | TGCGCCAGCAGCCAAGATGGGACCAGGGCGGATGGCGAGCAGTACTTC | CASSQDGTRADGEQYF
NA | TRBJ1-3 | TRBV19 | NA | 13 | TGTGCCAGTCTTCCAACGGCCGGAAACACCATATATTTT | CASLPTAGNTIYF
NA | TRBJ1-2 | TRBV19 | NA | 12 | TGTGCCAGTAGTACCCCATCGGGTGGCTACACCTTC | CASSTPSGGYTF
NA | TRBJ1-2 | TRBV6-2/TRBV6-3 | NA | 13 | TGTGCCAGCAGTTACTCGGACAACTATGGCTACACCTTC | CASSYSDNYGYTF
NA | TRBJ2-7 | TRBV12-5 | NA | 13 | TGTGCTAGTGCACAAGGGGGGTCCTACGAGCAGTACTTC | CASAQGGSYEQYF
NA | TRBJ1-1 | TRBV19 | NA | 11 | TGTGCCAGTAGCTTGAACACTGAAGCTTTCTTT | CASSLNTEAFF
NA | TRBJ1-1 | TRBV2 | NA | 14 | TGTGCCAGCCAATCCAGGGGCGAGGGCACTGAAGCTTTCTTT | CASQSRGEGTEAFF
TRBD2 | TRBJ2-1 | TRBV6-5 | once | 15 | TGTGCCAGCAAACTGGGACTAGCGTACAACAATGAGCAGTTCTTC | CASKLGLAYNNEQFF
NA | TRBJ2-7 | TRBV5-1 | NA | 12 | TGCGCCAGCAGCCTCCTCCACTACGAGCAGTACTTC | CASSLLHYEQYF
NA | TRBJ2-1 | TRBV10-2 | NA | 15 | TGCGCCAGCAGCAAGAACCGGGGCCCCCTTGGTGAGCAGTTCTTC | CASSKNRGPLGEQFF
TRBD2 | TRBJ2-1 | TRBV6-5 | NA | 15 | TGTGCCAGCCAAACTGGGGCTAGCGGCAGCAATGAGCAGTTCTTC | CASQTGASGSNEQFF
NA | TRBJ1-2 | TRBV11-2 | few | 13 | TGTGCCAGCAGCTTAGGCCTGGGGGATGGCTACACCTTC | CASSLGLGDGYTF
TRBD1 | TRBJ1-1 | TRBV3-1/TRBV3-2 | NA | 14 | TGTGCCAGCAGCCCTCGACAGGGACGCACTGAAGCTTTCTTT | CASSPRQGRTEAFF
NA | TRBJ2-1 | TRBV3-1/TRBV3-2 | NA | 16 | TGTGCCAGCAGTGACAGCTCTGGGAGCTCCTACAATGAGCAGTTCTTC | CASSDSSGSSYNEQFF
NA | TRBJ1-2 | TRBV5-4 | once | 14 | TGTGCCAGCAGCTTGGACCAGATTAACTATGGCTACACCTTC | CASSLDQINYGYTF
NA | TRBJ2-5 | TRBV12-3/TRBV12-4 | once | 13 | TGTGCCAGCAGTTCCCTAGGGGAAGAGACCCAGTACTTC | CASSSLGEETQYF
NA | TRBJ2-3 | TRBV3-1/TRBV3-2 | NA | 14 | TGTGCCAGCAGCCAAGGTGGGGGCACAGATACGCAGTATTTT | CASSQGGGTDTQYF
TRBD2 | TRBJ2-2 | TRBV10-3 | once | 14 | TGTGCCAGCGCACTAGCGAGAGGGACCGGGGAGCTGTTTTTT | CASALARGTGELFF
NA | TRBJ1-2 | TRBV28 | NA | 14 | TGTGCCAGCAGGGTTGCTTGGGGCGTCCATGGCTACACCTTC | CASRVAWGVHGYTF
TRBD1 | TRBJ1-3 | TRBV9 | NA | 17 | TGTGCCAGCAGCCCAAGACAGGGACCCTTCTCTGGAAACACCATATATTTT | CASSPRQGPFSGNTIYF
TRBD2 | TRBJ2-3 | TRBV4-2 | NA | 16 | TGTGCCAGCAGCCAAGCCCTAGCGGGGTCGGGAGATACGCAGTATTTT | CASSQALAGSGDTQYF
NA | TRBJ2-3 | TRBV5-1 | NA | 14 | TGCGCCAGCGAACAGGGGACTAGCACAGATACGCAGTATTTT | CASEQGTSTDTQYF
TRBD2 | TRBJ2-1 | TRBV6-4 | NA | 16 | TGTGCCAGCAGTGACTCGGGGACTAGCGGGAGGGTTCGGCAGTTCTTC | CASSDSGTSGRVRQFF
TRBD1 | TRBJ1-2 | TRBV6-1 | NA | 15 | TGTGCCAGCAGTGAAGAAACGGACAGGGCGAGTGGCTACACCTTC | CASSEETDRASGYTF
TRBD1 | TRBJ1-2 | TRBV3-1/TRBV3-2 | NA | 13 | TGTGCCAGCAGCCCCCGGGACAGCTATGGCTACACCTTC | CASSPRDSYGYTF
TRBD2 | TRBJ2-1 | TRBV4-3 | NA | 16 | TGCGCCAGCAGCCAAGATCTAGCGGGAGGGTACAATGAGCAGTTCTTC | CASSQDLAGGYNEQFF
TRBD1 | TRBJ2-7 | TRBV11-3 | NA | 13 | TGTGCCAGCAGCTCGGGACAGGGGAGCGAGCAGTACTTC | CASSSGQGSEQYF
NA | TRBJ2-3 | TRBV28 | NA | 13 | TGTGCCAGCAGCCAGCCCTCCACAGATACGCAGTATTTT | CASSQPSTDTQYF
NA | TRBJ1-2 | TRBV19 | NA | 17 | TGTGCCAGTAGTATAGCGAGCCGGGTCGGGCCGGCGGCTGGCTACACCTTC | CASSIASRVGPAAGYTF
NA | TRBJ2-7 | TRBV5-1 | NA | 13 | TGCGCCAGCAGCTTCGGACAGACCTACGAGCAGTACTTC | CASSFGQTYEQYF
TRBD2 | TRBJ2-7 | TRBV3-1/TRBV3-2 | NA | 16 | TGTGCCAGCAGCCAAGATTGGACTAGCGGGAGCCTCGAGCAGTACTTC | CASSQDWTSGSLEQYF
NA | TRBJ1-6 | TRBV5-5 | NA | 12 | TGTGCCAGCAGGATGGGTAATTCACCCCTCCACTTT | CASRMGNSPLHF
TRBD2 | TRBJ2-7 | TRBV7-3 | NA | 15 | TGTGCCAGCAGCGAGACTAGCGGGCCTCCCTACGAGCAGTACTTC | CASSETSGPPYEQYF
NA | TRBJ2-2 | TRBV27 | NA | 13 | TGTGCCAGCAGTCCCCCCGGGGAGGGGGAGCTGTTTTTT | CASSPPGEGELFF